A selection of T cell receptor beta chains follows, all from one sample in a study of T cells in Graves' hyperthyroidism and ophthalmopathy. TCRdb independently ran MiXCR on the multiplex PCR reads; one entry per CDR3 protein. Here the sample spans 360,000 or so distinct CDR3 sequences, 15% to 20% being singletons. The sequencing input was blood. The receptors here all came from a woman aged 18 to 35 with Graves' hyperthyroidism. Both conserved end residues are part of each CDR3. D genes are given only for firm matches.

CDR3 protein: CAWSLRGRGQPQHF
V gene: TRBV30
D gene: NA

CDR3 protein: CASSSATGSYAFF
V gene: TRBV5-6
D gene: NA

CDR3 protein: CASSPPHRFLNYGYTF
V gene: TRBV18
D gene: NA

CDR3 protein: CASSLQGMNEQYF
V gene: TRBV27
D gene: NA

CDR3 protein: CASSTTRNTGELFF
V gene: TRBV6-1
D gene: NA

CDR3 protein: CASSTGLAGDTYEQYF
V gene: TRBV5-1
D gene: TRBD2

CDR3 protein: CASKKGGLYGYTF
V gene: TRBV5-6
D gene: NA

CDR3 protein: CASSQQGDNDEQYF
V gene: TRBV27
D gene: NA

CDR3 protein: CASKRDSSSGNTIYF
V gene: TRBV19
D gene: TRBD1

CDR3 protein: CASSHPGGGSQETQYF
V gene: TRBV4-1
D gene: TRBD2

CDR3 protein: CASSPLGSPSTEAFF
V gene: TRBV19
D gene: NA

CDR3 protein: CASSADRGVDGYTF
V gene: TRBV2
D gene: TRBD1

CDR3 protein: CSARLLGTQYF
V gene: TRBV20-1
D gene: NA

CDR3 protein: CASKPQGDAQPQHF
V gene: TRBV2
D gene: NA

CDR3 protein: CASSYGGASYEQYF
V gene: TRBV6-5
D gene: NA

CDR3 protein: CASSTEYTEPYEQYF
V gene: TRBV19
D gene: NA

CDR3 protein: CASTWTFQPQHF
V gene: TRBV28
D gene: NA

CDR3 protein: CSAQGTGLAGTGELFF
V gene: TRBV20-1
D gene: TRBD2

CDR3 protein: CASSLEQGSYEQYF
V gene: TRBV7-9
D gene: TRBD1

CDR3 protein: CASSITGGNQPQHF
V gene: TRBV19
D gene: NA

CDR3 protein: CASSEGLQGLFNEKLFF
V gene: TRBV6-1
D gene: NA

CDR3 protein: CASSLNTGLGYTF
V gene: TRBV12-3/TRBV12-4
D gene: NA

CDR3 protein: CASSLYTGNTEAFF
V gene: TRBV27
D gene: NA

CDR3 protein: CASSLAVGGGTEAFF
V gene: TRBV5-1
D gene: NA

CDR3 protein: CASSSEGYTEAFF
V gene: TRBV28
D gene: NA

CDR3 protein: CASSLSGLQAETQYF
V gene: TRBV12-3/TRBV12-4
D gene: NA

CDR3 protein: CSARRGGAGGELFF
V gene: TRBV20-1
D gene: TRBD1

CDR3 protein: CASSFTGFGNQPQHF
V gene: TRBV11-2
D gene: NA

CDR3 protein: CASRDREGRLGYTF
V gene: TRBV2
D gene: TRBD1

CDR3 protein: CASSADGWLAYGYTF
V gene: TRBV6-1
D gene: NA

CDR3 protein: CASSLRGVDTGELFF
V gene: TRBV12-3/TRBV12-4
D gene: TRBD2

CDR3 protein: CASSLVGGGTEAFF
V gene: TRBV12-3/TRBV12-4
D gene: NA

CDR3 protein: CASKRDTTYEQYF
V gene: TRBV2
D gene: NA

CDR3 protein: CASSPRGEGLDTQYF
V gene: TRBV4-1
D gene: TRBD2

CDR3 protein: CASSLSNSPDQPQHF
V gene: TRBV12-3/TRBV12-4
D gene: NA

CDR3 protein: CASRPRTGEGNTEAFF
V gene: TRBV19
D gene: TRBD1

CDR3 protein: CASRPGQGVGEQYF
V gene: TRBV28
D gene: TRBD1

CDR3 protein: CASSLESGGTTGIKYF
V gene: TRBV7-3
D gene: NA

CDR3 protein: CASSFWSGRSYEQYF
V gene: TRBV7-9
D gene: TRBD2

CDR3 protein: CASSPSTGTYGYTF
V gene: TRBV12-3/TRBV12-4
D gene: TRBD1

CDR3 protein: CASSPPDRLYEQYF
V gene: TRBV12-3/TRBV12-4
D gene: TRBD1

CDR3 protein: CASSLVGGANEQYF
V gene: TRBV12-3/TRBV12-4
D gene: NA

CDR3 protein: CASSLGGGGNQETQYF
V gene: TRBV7-6
D gene: TRBD2

CDR3 protein: CASSEIIQGTSLHF
V gene: TRBV6-1
D gene: NA

CDR3 protein: CASGPGTPTQYF
V gene: TRBV6-5
D gene: NA

CDR3 protein: CASSEAPGTGGPQHF
V gene: TRBV6-1
D gene: TRBD1

CDR3 protein: CASSESGWDTEAFF
V gene: TRBV6-1
D gene: NA

CDR3 protein: CASGDQETQYF
V gene: TRBV18
D gene: NA

CDR3 protein: CASISAPGPTETQYF
V gene: TRBV5-1
D gene: NA

CDR3 protein: CASSFQGETQETQYF
V gene: TRBV11-2
D gene: TRBD1